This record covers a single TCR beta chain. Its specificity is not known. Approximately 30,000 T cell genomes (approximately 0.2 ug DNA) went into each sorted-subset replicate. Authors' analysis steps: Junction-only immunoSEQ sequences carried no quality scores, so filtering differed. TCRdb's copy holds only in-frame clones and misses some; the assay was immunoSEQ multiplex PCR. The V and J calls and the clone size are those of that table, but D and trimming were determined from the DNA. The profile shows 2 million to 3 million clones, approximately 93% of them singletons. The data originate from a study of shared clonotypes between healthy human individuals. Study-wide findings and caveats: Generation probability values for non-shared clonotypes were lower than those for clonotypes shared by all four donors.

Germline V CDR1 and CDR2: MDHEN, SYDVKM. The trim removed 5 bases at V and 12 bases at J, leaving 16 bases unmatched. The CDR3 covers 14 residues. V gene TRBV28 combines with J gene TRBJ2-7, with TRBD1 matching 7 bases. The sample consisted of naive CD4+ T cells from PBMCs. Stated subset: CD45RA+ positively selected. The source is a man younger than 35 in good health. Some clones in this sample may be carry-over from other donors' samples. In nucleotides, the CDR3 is TGTGCCAGCAGTCCACTTCGGACAGGACCGACCCCGTACTTC. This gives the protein CASSPLRTGPTPYF.